A selection of T cell receptor beta chains follows, all from one sample in a study of T cell responses to AZD1222 COVID-19 vaccine. The method was immunoSEQ multiplex PCR; TCRdb's version includes in-frame clones alone and lacks a portion of them. Of some 110,000 clones in the sample, roughly 86% were seen once. Material: peripheral blood, obtained 28 days after the second AZD1222 dose. These receptors were collected from an adult who received the AZD1222 COVID-19 vaccine. CDR3s include the opening cysteine and the closing phenylalanine or tryptophan. The order of the fields is V gene, clone size, J gene, D gene, CDR3 DNA, CDR3 protein. D genes are given only for firm matches. Size is stated for part of the rows, as once, few or many counts, or as a class when the clone is expanded.

v_gene: TRBV7-8; abundance: .; j_gene: TRBJ1-4; d_gene: .; CDR3nt: TGTGCCAGCAGCCCTACCCGAAAGGATGAAAAACTGTTTTTT; CDR3aa: CASSPTRKDEKLFF
v_gene: TRBV7-2; abundance: few; j_gene: TRBJ2-7; d_gene: TRBD1; CDR3nt: TGTGCCAGCAGCCCGGGACAGGGCTACGAGCAGTACTTC; CDR3aa: CASSPGQGYEQYF
v_gene: TRBV28; abundance: many; j_gene: TRBJ1-2; d_gene: .; CDR3nt: TGTGCCAGCAGACCCGGGGGTTACGTTCTGCAGGGAGCCTATGGCTACACCTTC; CDR3aa: CASRPGGYVLQGAYGYTF
v_gene: TRBV6-5; abundance: .; j_gene: TRBJ1-4; d_gene: TRBD1; CDR3nt: TGTGCCAGCAGTTGGACAGGGACTAATGAAAAACTGTTTTTT; CDR3aa: CASSWTGTNEKLFF
v_gene: TRBV7-8; abundance: .; j_gene: TRBJ2-1; d_gene: TRBD1; CDR3nt: TGTGCCTCCAAAGGGACAGAGGCTTACAATGAGCAGTTCTTC; CDR3aa: CASKGTEAYNEQFF
v_gene: TRBV12-3/TRBV12-4; abundance: .; j_gene: TRBJ2-7; d_gene: .; CDR3nt: TGTGCCAGCACCGAGGGGGGGCACGAGCAGTACTTC; CDR3aa: CASTEGGHEQYF
v_gene: TRBV6-5; abundance: .; j_gene: TRBJ2-7; d_gene: TRBD2; CDR3nt: TGTGCCAGCAGTCCCGGGGTAGCGGGCTCCTACGAGCAGTACTTC; CDR3aa: CASSPGVAGSYEQYF
v_gene: TRBV6-5; abundance: .; j_gene: TRBJ1-3; d_gene: .; CDR3nt: TGTGCCAGCAGTTACTCGTCAGGGGCTGGAAACACCATATATTTT; CDR3aa: CASSYSSGAGNTIYF
v_gene: TRBV29-1; abundance: few; j_gene: TRBJ1-1; d_gene: .; CDR3nt: TGCAGCGTTGAAGAAATGAGCATGAACACTGAAGCTTTCTTT; CDR3aa: CSVEEMSMNTEAFF
v_gene: TRBV2; abundance: .; j_gene: TRBJ1-2; d_gene: .; CDR3nt: TGTGCCAGCAGTTCAAGGGAGGCCTATGGCTACACCTTC; CDR3aa: CASSSREAYGYTF
v_gene: TRBV28; abundance: .; j_gene: TRBJ1-2; d_gene: .; CDR3nt: TGTGCCAGCAGTTTACAGTCCAACTATGGCTACACCTTC; CDR3aa: CASSLQSNYGYTF
v_gene: TRBV29-1; abundance: .; j_gene: TRBJ2-7; d_gene: TRBD1; CDR3nt: TGCAGCGTTGGGGGACAGGGGGCTAACGAGCAGTACTTC; CDR3aa: CSVGGQGANEQYF
v_gene: TRBV7-8; abundance: .; j_gene: TRBJ2-1; d_gene: TRBD1; CDR3nt: TGTGCCAGCAGCTTGAGTGTGGGGACAGGGGGTTGGAATGAGCAGTTCTTC; CDR3aa: CASSLSVGTGGWNEQFF
v_gene: TRBV28; abundance: .; j_gene: TRBJ2-7; d_gene: .; CDR3nt: TGTGCCAGCAGTTTACCCGACTCGAGCTCCTACGAGCAGTACTTC; CDR3aa: CASSLPDSSSYEQYF
v_gene: TRBV11-2; abundance: .; j_gene: TRBJ1-5; d_gene: .; CDR3nt: TGTGCCAGCAGCTTAGAGGAAGATCAGCCCCAGCATTTT; CDR3aa: CASSLEEDQPQHF
v_gene: TRBV10-2; abundance: .; j_gene: TRBJ2-1; d_gene: TRBD2; CDR3nt: TGCGCCAGCAGTTTGAGGGCGGGAGGGCCTGAGTTCTTC; CDR3aa: CASSLRAGGPEFF
v_gene: TRBV4-2; abundance: medium-sized; j_gene: TRBJ1-1; d_gene: .; CDR3nt: TGTGCCAGCCGAGGTGGGAACACTGAAGCTTTCTTT; CDR3aa: CASRGGNTEAFF
v_gene: TRBV18; abundance: .; j_gene: TRBJ2-2; d_gene: TRBD1; CDR3nt: TGTGCCAGCTCAATCGGACAGGGATCCGACACCGGGGAGCTGTTTTTT; CDR3aa: CASSIGQGSDTGELFF